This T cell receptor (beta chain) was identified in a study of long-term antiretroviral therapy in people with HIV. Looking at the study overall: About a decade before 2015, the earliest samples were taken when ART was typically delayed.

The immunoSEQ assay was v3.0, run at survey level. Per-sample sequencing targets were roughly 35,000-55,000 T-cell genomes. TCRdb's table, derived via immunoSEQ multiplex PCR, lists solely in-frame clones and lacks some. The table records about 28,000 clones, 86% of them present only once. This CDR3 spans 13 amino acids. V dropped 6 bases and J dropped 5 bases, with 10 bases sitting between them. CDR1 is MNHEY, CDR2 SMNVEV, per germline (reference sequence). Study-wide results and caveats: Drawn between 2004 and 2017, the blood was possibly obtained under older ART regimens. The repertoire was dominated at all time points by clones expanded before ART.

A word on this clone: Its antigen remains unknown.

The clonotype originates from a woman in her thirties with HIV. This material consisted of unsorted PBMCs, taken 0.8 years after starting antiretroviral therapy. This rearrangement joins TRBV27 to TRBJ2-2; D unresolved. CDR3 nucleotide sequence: TGTGCCAGCAGCATACAGATGACCGGGGAGCTGTTTTTT. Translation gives CASSIQMTGELFF.